This T cell receptor (beta chain) was found in a study of regulatory dendritic cells for organ transplantation. Study results and limitations: Alloreactive memory CD8+ T cell pools varied considerably between individuals. Regulatory dendritic cells appeared to expand memory CD8+ clones less than mature ones. Naive T cells showed high diversity, memory cells less, memory CD8+ least.

The V gene's germline CDR1 is PRHDT and CDR2 FYEKMQ (reference sequence). The CDR3 extends over 15 amino acids. The ends were cut back, 5 bases at V and 5 bases at J, with 18 bases in the middle. With respect to this clone: Its antigen is unidentified.

Sequencing was performed with immunoSEQ multiplex PCR; in TCRdb, only in-frame clones are kept and a portion is missing. Altogether under 30,000 clones are present, 60% to 80% being singletons, with the ten largest covering 2.2%. CD4+ or CD8+ T cells were sorted as naive CD45RA+ or memory CD45RO+. The clonotype comes from a human donor in good health. The V gene is TRBV13, the J gene TRBJ1-1, with TRBD1 as a possible D gene (5 bases). Sequencing used memory CD4+ T cells from blood. Subset noted: CD45RO+ memory T cells. CDR3 in DNA: TGTGCCAGCAGCCCCATCCTCAGGGATCAGACTGAAGCTTTCTTT. Translating gives CASSPILRDQTEAFF.